Many counts were recorded for the clone carrying this T cell receptor (beta chain). Its specificity is not known. This specimen comes from a study of prognosis after radiotherapy for stage I lung cancer. Study information: Among the enrolled patients, 12 to 15 had newly diagnosed primary stage I lung tumors, while a few had oligometastatic NSCLC following surgical resection of the primary tumor.

The ends were cut back, 5 bases at V and 8 bases at J, with 10 bases in the middle. This CDR3 comprises 12 residues. Germline loops: CDR1 SGHNT, CDR2 YYREEE (reference sequence). Using two-round multiplex PCR, the authors amplified TCR beta CDR3 from genomic DNA. The first PCR round targeted every TRBV and TRBJ gene with specific primers. MiXCR, applied by TCRdb to the multiplex PCR reads, yields one record per CDR3 protein. The table records fewer than 20,000 distinct CDR3 sequences, around 52% of them present only once. Study-level results: Differing TRBV and TRBJ gene usage was reportedly seen between patients with and without metastases.

Blood, roughly 6 milliliters, was collected at each of two time points. This sequence originates from a donor of 50 years or more with non-small cell lung cancer. Sequencing used PBMCs, obtained before or after stereotactic body radiation therapy (not recorded which). J is TRBJ1-4 and V is TRBV5-4; TRBD1 is a possible D gene (6 bases). This chain's CDR3 is CASSYDREKLFF. DNA of the CDR3: TGTGCCAGCAGTTATGACAGGGAAAAACTGTTTTTT. Looking up the rest from reference TRBV5-4 and TRBJ1-4 gives the full variable domain: ETGVTQSPTHLIKTRGQQVTLRCSSQSGHNTVSWYQQALGQGPQFIFQYYREEENGRGNFPPRFSGLQFPNYSSELNVNALELDDSALYLCASSYDREKLFFGSGTQLSVL.